Listed below are T cell receptor beta chains from one sample, sequenced in a study of early T cells in non-severe SARS-CoV-2 infection. TCRdb fed the 5' RACE reads into MiXCR, producing one record per CDR3 protein. In the table there are roughly 60,000 distinct CDR3 sequences, roughly 14% of which are singletons. Specimen: whole blood. These receptors originate from an adult who was a healthcare worker with PCR-confirmed SARS-CoV-2 infection or an uninfected control (not recorded which). Both conserved end residues are part of each CDR3. Each record gives: CDR3 protein, CDR3 DNA, J gene, D gene, clone size, V gene. The D gene is left open where the match is weak. For some rows the clone size is stated as once, few or many, or as a class when expanded; others skip it.

CDR3aa: CASTSKETQYF; CDR3nt: TGCGCCAGCACCTCCAAAGAGACCCAGTACTTC; j_gene: TRBJ2-5; d_gene: .; abundance: .; v_gene: TRBV5-1
CDR3aa: CASRAAGGIYEQYF; CDR3nt: TGTGCCAGTAGGGCGGCGGGCGGCATCTACGAGCAGTACTTC; j_gene: TRBJ2-7; d_gene: .; abundance: few; v_gene: TRBV19
CDR3aa: CSAHGGGNSPLHF; CDR3nt: TGCAGTGCCCACGGGGGGGGCAATTCACCCCTCCACTTT; j_gene: TRBJ1-6; d_gene: .; abundance: few; v_gene: TRBV20-1
CDR3aa: CASRPTGNPYEQYF; CDR3nt: TGTGCCAGCAGACCGACAGGCAACCCTTACGAGCAGTACTTC; j_gene: TRBJ2-7; d_gene: .; abundance: many; v_gene: TRBV6-6
CDR3aa: CASSLDGGGHGYTF; CDR3nt: TGTGCCAGCAGCTTAGATGGAGGGGGGCACGGCTACACCTTC; j_gene: TRBJ1-2; d_gene: .; abundance: .; v_gene: TRBV7-8
CDR3aa: CASSHYTDTQYF; CDR3nt: TGTGCCAGCAGTCACTACACAGATACGCAGTATTTT; j_gene: TRBJ2-3; d_gene: .; abundance: many; v_gene: TRBV16
CDR3aa: CASSRPGGTDTQYF; CDR3nt: TGTGCCAGCAGCCGCCCAGGTGGGACAGATACGCAGTATTTT; j_gene: TRBJ2-3; d_gene: .; abundance: many; v_gene: TRBV5-6
CDR3aa: CASSPTGNGRNTEAFF; CDR3nt: TGTGCCAGCAGCCCCACAGGGAATGGAAGAAACACTGAAGCTTTCTTT; j_gene: TRBJ1-1; d_gene: .; abundance: many; v_gene: TRBV7-9
CDR3aa: CASAEGGGRLGYTF; CDR3nt: TGTGCCTCCGCAGAGGGGGGAGGTCGTTTGGGCTACACCTTC; j_gene: TRBJ1-2; d_gene: .; abundance: many; v_gene: TRBV30
CDR3aa: CSVVAGQETQYF; CDR3nt: TGCAGCGTTGTTGCGGGTCAAGAGACCCAGTACTTC; j_gene: TRBJ2-5; d_gene: .; abundance: few; v_gene: TRBV29-1
CDR3aa: CASGYREGDEQFF; CDR3nt: TGTGCCAGCGGATACAGGGAGGGGGATGAGCAGTTCTTC; j_gene: TRBJ2-1; d_gene: .; abundance: few; v_gene: TRBV6-6
CDR3aa: CSATDRSDYEQYF; CDR3nt: TGCAGTGCTACGGACAGGAGTGACTACGAGCAGTACTTC; j_gene: TRBJ2-7; d_gene: TRBD1; abundance: once; v_gene: TRBV20-1
CDR3aa: CASSGNRDRYYEQYF; CDR3nt: TGTGCCAGCAGTGGAAACCGGGACAGATACTACGAGCAGTACTTC; j_gene: TRBJ2-7; d_gene: TRBD1; abundance: many; v_gene: TRBV6-6
CDR3aa: CASNPGPDRGLGELFF; CDR3nt: TGTGCCAGCAACCCTGGGCCGGACAGGGGGCTCGGGGAGCTGTTTTTT; j_gene: TRBJ2-2; d_gene: TRBD1; abundance: .; v_gene: TRBV7-9
CDR3aa: CATSRDRLRREQYF; CDR3nt: TGTGCCACCAGCAGAGATCGGTTGCGTCGTGAGCAGTACTTC; j_gene: TRBJ2-7; d_gene: .; abundance: .; v_gene: TRBV15
CDR3aa: CATAPGINQPQHF; CDR3nt: TGTGCCACCGCCCCGGGCATCAATCAGCCCCAGCATTTT; j_gene: TRBJ1-5; d_gene: .; abundance: .; v_gene: TRBV7-9
CDR3aa: CSARDGEETGAVKTQYF; CDR3nt: TGCAGTGCTAGAGACGGGGAAGAGACAGGGGCAGTAAAGACCCAGTACTTC; j_gene: TRBJ2-5; d_gene: TRBD1; abundance: .; v_gene: TRBV20-1
CDR3aa: CASSEEIGTEAFF; CDR3nt: TGTGCCAGCAGTGAGGAGATTGGTACTGAAGCTTTCTTT; j_gene: TRBJ1-1; d_gene: .; abundance: .; v_gene: TRBV2
CDR3aa: CASRDPFSNQPQHF; CDR3nt: TGTGCCAGCAGGGACCCCTTTAGCAATCAGCCCCAGCATTTT; j_gene: TRBJ1-5; d_gene: .; abundance: few; v_gene: TRBV12-3/TRBV12-4
CDR3aa: CASSFEAGTLHF; CDR3nt: TGTGCCAGCAGCTTCGAAGCCGGGACCCTCCACTTT; j_gene: TRBJ1-6; d_gene: .; abundance: many; v_gene: TRBV11-2
CDR3aa: CASSQDSYNEQFF; CDR3nt: TGTGCCAGCAGCCAGGACAGTTACAATGAGCAGTTCTTC; j_gene: TRBJ2-1; d_gene: .; abundance: few; v_gene: TRBV7-7
CDR3aa: CASSFGLQGETQYF; CDR3nt: TGTGCCAGCAGCTTTGGACTCCAGGGAGAGACCCAGTACTTC; j_gene: TRBJ2-5; d_gene: .; abundance: .; v_gene: TRBV7-3
CDR3aa: CASSYPGSRELFF; CDR3nt: TGTGCCAGCAGCTACCCCGGGTCCCGGGAGCTGTTTTTT; j_gene: TRBJ2-2; d_gene: .; abundance: few; v_gene: TRBV7-9
CDR3aa: CVSSLYSGGINEQFF; CDR3nt: TGTGTCAGCAGCTTGTATAGCGGGGGGATCAATGAGCAGTTCTTC; j_gene: TRBJ2-1; d_gene: TRBD2; abundance: .; v_gene: TRBV7-9
CDR3aa: CASSTRDRVYGYTF; CDR3nt: TGTGCCAGCAGTACAAGGGACAGGGTCTATGGCTACACCTTC; j_gene: TRBJ1-2; d_gene: TRBD1; abundance: many; v_gene: TRBV6-5
CDR3aa: CASSLSNSNEQFF; CDR3nt: TGTGCCAGCAGCTTAAGTAACAGCAATGAGCAGTTCTTC; j_gene: TRBJ2-1; d_gene: .; abundance: few; v_gene: TRBV7-3
CDR3aa: CATSDPNKKGDGYTF; CDR3nt: TGTGCCACCAGTGATCCGAATAAGAAAGGGGATGGCTACACCTTC; j_gene: TRBJ1-2; d_gene: .; abundance: few; v_gene: TRBV24-1
CDR3aa: CASSQGPGQMWTDTQYF; CDR3nt: TGCGCCAGCAGCCAAGGGCCGGGACAGATGTGGACAGATACGCAGTATTTT; j_gene: TRBJ2-3; d_gene: TRBD1; abundance: .; v_gene: TRBV4-3
CDR3aa: CASSFSPEQYF; CDR3nt: TGTGCCAGCAGCTTTTCCCCCGAGCAGTACTTC; j_gene: TRBJ2-7; d_gene: .; abundance: .; v_gene: TRBV7-2
CDR3aa: CASSPGLGGHQPQHF; CDR3nt: TGCGCCAGCAGCCCGGGACTGGGGGGACATCAGCCCCAGCATTTT; j_gene: TRBJ1-5; d_gene: .; abundance: .; v_gene: TRBV5-1